This passage covers 30 T cell receptor beta chains from one sample sequenced in a study of molecular identifiers for immune sequencing clone quantification (dated by TCRdb to the late 2010s). Library creation used PCR. TCRdb names NextSeq 500 as the instrument used. TCRdb cleaned the public reads at Q25 with fastp, built clones with MiXCR and kept in-frame beta chains. Entries are consolidated by CDR3 protein sequence, retaining the most common genes and DNA. The sample records tens of thousands of distinct CDR3 sequences, nearly 25% of which are singletons. The ten largest clones add up to around 1% of the sample. The sample taken for sequencing was naive CD8+ T cells from blood, with Jurkat cell RNA spiked in. This sample's cell subset or site label indicates: FACS-sorted CD8+CD4-CCR7+CD45RA+ naive T cells. These receptors were taken from a human donor in good health. Some libraries in this study had Jurkat cell RNA spiked in.

This clonotype was observed many times. V is TRBV4-2 and J is TRBJ2-3, with D possibly matching TRBD1 (6 bases). Trimming took 5 bases from V and 4 from J, leaving 13 bases between them. The CDR3 loop spans 14 amino acids. CDR1 LGHNA and CDR2 YNFKEQ come from the germline V gene. The CDR3 loop is CASSGPGTSDTQYF. The CDR3 nucleotides read TGTGCCAGCAGCGGTCCAGGGACATCAGATACGCAGTATTTT.

The chain employs TRBV12-3 or TRBV12-4 and TRBJ2-3; D is ambiguous. Trimming left V 10 bases short and J 6 bases short, with 14 bases between. The CDR3 is 12 amino acids. This CDR3 is CAISKSSDTQYF. As DNA, the CDR3 is TGTGCCATTTCCAAGAGTTCTGATACGCAGTATTTT.

As to this clonotype: A much larger clone differs from this one at a single base, so this may be a read error. The chain carries TRBV19 and TRBJ2-5; TRBD1 is a possible D gene (6 bases). The CDR3 consists of 15 residues. Trimming left V 7 bases short and J 5 bases short, with 20 bases between. From germline, CDR1 is LNHDA and CDR2 SQIVND (reference sequence). CDR3 sequence reads: CASKNETGSEETQYF. The CDR3 DNA reads as TGTGCCAGTAAAAACGAGACAGGATCCGAGGAGACCCAGTACTTC.

This clonotype has ten or more counts. V usage is TRBV29-1 and J usage is TRBJ2-7; 7 bases line up with TRBD1. The CDR3 covers 14 residues. J lost 5 bases, V lost 4 bases, and 11 bases had no gene match. In germline, CDR1 is SQVTM, CDR2 ANQGSEA. CDR3 nucleotide sequence: TGCAGCGTTGTGACCTTCACAGGGGCCAACGAGCAGTACTTC. It is translated as CSVVTFTGANEQYF.

This rearrangement joins TRBV5-3 to TRBJ1-4; TRBD1 is a possible D gene (6 bases). TRBV5-3 is reported as an ORF; its role is uncertain. The CDR3 is made up of 14 amino acids. The V end was cut by 8 bases, the J end by 8 bases, with 19 bases between. Written as DNA, the CDR3 is TGTGCCAGCAGCAAAACAGGGTCGGAAGAAAAACTGTTTTTT. It specifies CASSKTGSEEKLFF.

The CDR3 DNA follows: TGCGCCAGCAGCCAAGCAGGGGAGCGGGACGAGCAGTACTTC. Protein sequence: CASSQAGERDEQYF. The genes are TRBV4-1 and TRBJ2-7; tentatively, D is TRBD1 or TRBD2 (6 bases each). CDR1 is MGHRA and CDR2 is YSYEKL in the germline V gene. Deletions cut 1 base from V and 5 bases from J, with 12 bases between. CDR3 size: 14 residues.

This clonotype occurred many times. The DNA of the CDR3 is TGCAGCGCGCTTTTGGCAGGGGGTAGTTACGAGCAGTACTTC. This gives the protein CSALLAGGSYEQYF. The V call is TRBV29-1, the J call TRBJ2-7, with 7 nucleotides matching TRBD1. This CDR3 is 14 amino acids long. Germline loops: CDR1 SQVTM, CDR2 ANQGSEA. Trimming at V came to 7 bases and at J to 4 bases, leaving 13 bases not matched to a gene.

This clonotype was observed many times. The chain links TRBV7-9 to TRBJ1-5, with TRBD1 identical over 7 bases. Germline-derived CDR1 and CDR2 are SEHNR and FQNEAQ (reference sequence). Germline trimming cut 3 bases from V and 6 bases from J; bases unmatched to any gene: 8. The CDR3 is 15 amino acids. CDR3: CASSFTGDGSQPQHF. The CDR3 DNA sequence: TGTGCCAGCAGCTTTACAGGGGATGGAAGTCAGCCCCAGCATTTT.

This clonotype was found many times. The DNA of the CDR3 is TGTGCCAGCTCACCAATTGCGGAGATACAAGAGACCCAGTACTTC. Protein sequence: CASSPIAEIQETQYF. The rearrangement joins TRBV18 to TRBJ2-5; D uncertain. Looked up from germline, CDR1 is KGHSH and CDR2 is LQKENI. Trimming left V 2 bases short and J 2 bases short, with 12 bases between. The CDR3 spans 15 residues.

For this clonotype: The junction departs from the called germline gene at one end, perhaps through a read error. J is TRBJ1-1 and V is TRBV5-1; 8 nucleotides agree with TRBD1. CDR1 and CDR2 (germline): SGHRS, YFSETQ. The CDR3 extends over 14 amino acids. CDR3 coding DNA: TGCGCCGGCAGCTTAGGACAGGGGAACACTGAAGCTTTCTTT. This gives the protein CAGSLGQGNTEAFF.

This clonotype was picked up many times. The genes are TRBV18 and TRBJ2-5; D not certain. V was trimmed by 1 base and J by 5 bases, leaving 11 bases between them. The CDR3 is 14 amino acids. Germline lookup yields CDR1 KGHSH and CDR2 LQKENI. Here the CDR3 reads CASSPQVHGETQYF. In nucleotides, the CDR3 is TGTGCCAGCTCACCACAGGTCCACGGGGAGACCCAGTACTTC.

This clonotype was detected ten times or more. The J gene is TRBJ1-5, the V gene TRBV10-3, with D unresolved. V was shortened by 0 bases and J by 7 bases, with 13 bases between the two germline ends. CDR1 is ENHRY and CDR2 is SYGVKD in the germline V gene. CDR3 length equals 15 residues. The CDR3 DNA follows: TGTGCCATCAGTGAGTCTGACTATCCGGGACAGCCCCAGCATTTT. This sequence encodes CAISESDYPGQPQHF.

CDR3 bases: TGCAGTGCTAGGCCTTTGAGGACGAACACTGAAGCTTTCTTT. Encoded protein: CSARPLRTNTEAFF. J is TRBJ1-1 and V is TRBV20-1; no clear D. The germline CDR1 and CDR2 sequences are DFQATT and SNEGSKA (reference sequence). The V end lost 3 bases, the J end lost 1 base, and 12 bases lay between the germline ends. CDR3 length equals 14 residues.

This clonotype occurred a few times. Written as DNA, the CDR3 is TGTGCCAGCCATCCGGGACTAGCGGGGTTGGATACGCAGTATTTT. This translates into CASHPGLAGLDTQYF. The V call is TRBV12-3 or TRBV12-4, the J call TRBJ2-3, with 13 positions matching TRBD2. CDR3 length: 15 residues. Germline trimming cut 8 bases from V and 6 bases from J; bases unmatched to any gene: 8.

This clonotype has a count of ten or more. V usage is TRBV7-3 and J usage is TRBJ2-2; D is possibly TRBD2 (5 bases). V was cut by 0 bases and J by 4 bases, with 9 bases left in between. Germline V gives CDR1 SGHTA, CDR2 FQGTGA. This CDR3 contains 15 residues. CDR3 loop: CASSLTSDSTGELFF. CDR3 nucleotides: TGTGCCAGCAGCTTAACTTCGGACTCCACCGGGGAGCTGTTTTTT.

Points on this clonotype: At one end the junction does not follow the germline gene, possibly because of a read error. The chain links TRBV7-2 to TRBJ2-7; D uncertain. Germline V gene sequence: CDR1 SGHTA, CDR2 FQGNSA. CDR3 length: 14 residues. Here the CDR3 reads CSSSLPGAYHKQYF. CDR3 DNA: TGTTCCAGCAGCTTGCCGGGCGCCTACCACAAGCAGTACTTC.

Concerning this clonotype itself: A junction end diverges from the germline sequence, so it may reflect a read error. The J gene is TRBJ2-1, the V gene TRBV19, with 7 nucleotides matching TRBD2. Germline assignment: CDR1 LNHDA and CDR2 SQIVND (reference sequence). This CDR3 is 16 amino acids long. The DNA for the CDR3 is TGTGCCAGTAGTCTGAACCTAGCGGTGACCTACAATGAGCAGATCTTC. Translation gives CASSLNLAVTYNEQIF.

This clonotype was seen only once. J is TRBJ2-6 and V is TRBV6-2 or TRBV6-3, with D possibly being TRBD1 or TRBD2 (6 bases each). V was shortened by 6 bases and J by 4 bases, with 25 bases between the two germline ends. The CDR3 covers 19 residues. Germline V gene data show CDR1 as MNHEY and CDR2 as SVGEGT. Here the CDR3 reads CASSPGAFLQGTGANVLTF. CDR3 in DNA: TGTGCCAGCAGCCCGGGGGCCTTCCTACAGGGCACCGGGGCCAACGTCCTGACTTTC.

The table lists this clonotype with a few counts. A read error is possible here, since a much larger clone lies one base away. The CDR3 sequence: CASSEGAYEQYF. The CDR3 DNA is TGTGCCAGCAGCGAGGGAGCCTACGAGCAGTACTTC. The rearrangement joins TRBV7-9 to TRBJ2-7, with a tentative D call TRBD2 (5 bases). Trimming shortened V by 5 bases and J by 2 bases, and 7 bases separated the two germline ends. This CDR3 is built from 12 residues. Germline CDR1 reads SEHNR; CDR2 reads FQNEAQ (reference sequence). The full variable domain, its missing parts supplied by reference TRBV7-9 and TRBJ2-7, is DTGVSQNPRHKITKRGQNVTFRCDPISEHNRLYWYRQTLGQGPEFLTYFQNEAQLEKSRLLSDRFSAERPKGSFSTLEIQRTEQGDSAMYLCASSEGAYEQYFGPGTRLTVT.

Many counts were recorded for this clonotype. The chain recombines TRBV15 with TRBJ2-5; D is undetermined. CDR1 is LNHNV and CDR2 is YYDKDF in the germline V gene (reference sequence). The CDR3 sequence is 13 residues long. Trimming pared 5 bases from V and 2 bases from J, leaving 9 bases between. The CDR3 DNA reads TGTGCCACCAGCTCCCCCCTTCAAGAGACCCAGTACTTC. Protein sequence: CATSSPLQETQYF. The full variable domain, with the rest looked up from reference TRBV15 and TRBJ2-5, is DAMVIQNPRYQVTQFGKPVTLSCSQTLNHNVMYWYQQKSSQAPKLLFHYYDKDFNNEADTPDNFQSRRPNTSFCFLDIRSPGLGDTAMYLCATSSPLQETQYFGPGTRLLVL.

This clonotype occurred a few times. The J gene is TRBJ2-7, the V gene TRBV27; 9 bases fit TRBD2. With V trimmed by 3 bases and J by 3 bases, 6 bases remained unmatched. This CDR3 is built from 15 residues. The germline V gene encodes CDR1 MNHEY and CDR2 SMNVEV (reference sequence). CDR3 in amino acids: CASSFDASGIYEQYF. In nucleotides, the CDR3 is TGTGCCAGCAGTTTTGATGCTAGCGGGATCTACGAGCAGTACTTC.

This clonotype appeared many times. The chain couples TRBV12-3 or TRBV12-4 to TRBJ2-7, with TRBD1 identical over 7 bases. The CDR3 length is 12 residues. V lost 5 bases to trimming and J lost 7 bases; unmatched junction nucleotides: 5. The CDR3 nucleotides read TGTGCCAGCAGTCTGACAGGGCCTGAGCAGTACTTC. Translation: CASSLTGPEQYF.

The gene calls are TRBV2 and TRBJ2-7; unclear D gene. This CDR3 is 10 amino acids long. V was shortened by 8 bases and J by 2 bases, with 4 bases between the two germline ends. Germline V gene data show CDR1 as SNHLY and CDR2 as FYNNEI. The DNA of the CDR3 is TGTGCCAGCGAGACCTACGAGCAGTACTTC. This translates into CASETYEQYF.

This clonotype was recorded at least ten times. The chain recombines TRBV29-1 with TRBJ2-7, with TRBD1 identical over 7 bases. Germline CDR1 and CDR2: SQVTM and ANQGSEA. The V segment lost 7 bases and the J segment 5 bases; nucleotides outside the gene matches: 11. The CDR3 consists of 13 residues. The CDR3 spells CSAETGIEDEQYF. Written as DNA, the CDR3 is TGCAGCGCAGAGACAGGGATCGAAGACGAGCAGTACTTC.

The sample holds many counts of this clonotype. The V gene is TRBV11-2, the J gene TRBJ2-2; D unclear. Germline V gene lookup returns CDR1 SGHAT and CDR2 FQNNGV. V lost 1 base to trimming and J lost 6 bases, with 3 bases between them. This CDR3 has 12 residues. The CDR3 DNA follows: TGTGCCAGCAGCTTAGTAGCCGGGGAGCTGTTTTTT. It specifies CASSLVAGELFF. Using reference TRBV11-2 and TRBJ2-2 for the parts outside the CDR3, the full variable domain is EAGVAQSPRYKIIEKRQSVAFWCNPISGHATLYWYQQILGQGPKLLIQFQNNGVVDDSQLPKDRFSAERLKGVDSTLKIQPAKLEDSAVYLCASSLVAGELFFGEGSRLTVL.

This clonotype was seen many times. The chain recombines TRBV30 with TRBJ2-3; 12 nucleotides line up with TRBD2. Germline CDR1 GTSNPN, CDR2 SVGIG (reference sequence). The CDR3 consists of 13 residues. V lost 8 bases to trimming and J lost 14 bases; unmatched junction nucleotides: 14. Written as DNA, the CDR3 is TGTGCCGGTACTAGCGGGGGGATCGGTCCGCTGTATTTT. Its translation is CAGTSGGIGPLYF.

The table lists this clonotype with many counts. The chain joins TRBV6-5 to TRBJ2-1; 7 positions match TRBD2. V was clipped by 4 bases and J by 7 bases; unmatched bases: 10. CDR1 and CDR2 (germline): MNHEY, SVGAGI. This CDR3 has 15 amino acids. The CDR3 nucleotides read TGTGCCAGCAGTTCCGCCGGGGGGTCTGGGAATGAGCAGTTCTTC. Protein product: CASSSAGGSGNEQFF.

This clonotype was seen more than once but under ten times. The chain links TRBV3-1 to TRBJ2-5; D may be TRBD2 (6 bases). Germline V lookup: CDR1 LGHDT, CDR2 YNNKEL (reference sequence). V shed 1 base and J shed 4 bases, with 13 bases lying between them. The length of the CDR3 is 15 residues. The CDR3 reads CASSQVAQGGETQYF. Here the CDR3 DNA reads TGTGCCAGCAGCCAAGTGGCTCAGGGAGGAGAGACCCAGTACTTC.

In its sample, this clonotype was seen many times. This rearrangement joins TRBV7-2 to TRBJ2-7, with a possible D match to TRBD1 (6 bases). The CDR3 is 14 amino acids. Germline V lookup: CDR1 SGHTA, CDR2 FQGNSA. V gave up 6 bases and J gave up 3 bases, with 15 bases separating them. CDR3 sequence: CASSYPGTLYEQYF. The CDR3, as DNA: TGTGCCAGCAGTTACCCCGGGACACTCTACGAGCAGTACTTC.

This clonotype was recorded many times. The J gene is TRBJ2-7, the V gene TRBV27, with TRBD2 matching over 9 bases. The germline gives CDR1 MNHEY, CDR2 SMNVEV (reference sequence). The ends lost 4 bases at V and 2 bases at J; junction bases unmatched: 9. CDR3 length equals 16 residues. The CDR3, as DNA: TGTGCCAGCAGTTCGCCCGTTGGCGGGGGGGCCTACGAGCAGTACTTC. It specifies CASSSPVGGGAYEQYF.